The entry below gives a single TCR beta chain sequence along with its context. Attachment of unique molecular identifiers was made to individual cDNA molecules. TCRdb called the 5' RACE reads again in MiXCR, with one record for every CDR3 protein. The sample yields 80,000 to 95,000 distinct CDR3 sequences, approximately 13% seen once. The entry originates in a study of early T cells in non-severe SARS-CoV-2 infection. In the study overall: Unsorted whole-blood RNA was sequenced in bulk, leaving chains unpaired.

The germline V gene encodes CDR1 DFQATT and CDR2 SNEGSKA (reference sequence). CDR3 length: 13 amino acids. Trimming removed 3 bases at V and 0 bases at J, with 8 bases between. What was sequenced was whole blood. The rearrangement uses TRBV20-1 and TRBJ1-2; no firm D call. This sequence originates from an adult who was a healthcare worker with PCR-confirmed SARS-CoV-2 infection or an uninfected control (not recorded which). The CDR3 nucleotides are TGCAGTGCTAGCCAACCAGCTAACTATGGCTACACCTTC. This translates into CSASQPANYGYTF.